This is a list of T cell receptor beta chains from one sample in a study of T cell responses to AZD1222 COVID-19 vaccine. The table came from immunoSEQ multiplex PCR; TCRdb's copy has only in-frame clones and leaves some out. The repertoire holds more than 150,000 clones, roughly 92% seen once, with 10% in the top ten. Sequences were derived from peripheral blood, sampled on day 0 of AZD1222 vaccination. These receptors were obtained from an adult in good health. Each CDR3 is given with its conserved first and last residue. A D gene is named only where the DNA matches it firmly. A row's size may be missing; if present it is once, few, many or a size class.

size	V	J	D	length	DNA	CDR3
-	TRBV28	TRBJ1-1	-	13	TGTGCCAGCCACTATAGAGGCGACAGCGAAGCTTTCTTT	CASHYRGDSEAFF
-	TRBV11-1	TRBJ1-2	TRBD1	15	TGTGCCAGCAGCTCGAACAGGGGATTCGACTATGGCTACACCTTC	CASSSNRGFDYGYTF
-	TRBV19	TRBJ1-1	-	14	TGTGCCAGTCGCTTGAAGGGCGGGAACACTGAAGCTTTCTTT	CASRLKGGNTEAFF
-	TRBV28	TRBJ2-7	-	12	TGTGCCAGCAGTTTATCCGGTTACGAGCAGTACTTC	CASSLSGYEQYF
-	TRBV25-1	TRBJ2-1	-	15	TGTGCCAGCAGTGAAAGCGACAGAGAGTACAATGAGCAGTTCTTC	CASSESDREYNEQFF
-	TRBV25-1	TRBJ1-1	-	15	TGTGCCAGCAGTTTCGCCGGGACTCAGGGGACTGAAGCTTTCTTT	CASSFAGTQGTEAFF
few	TRBV18	TRBJ1-4	-	14	TGTGCCAGCTCACCACAGTACAGGGCGGAAAAACTGTTTTTT	CASSPQYRAEKLFF
many	TRBV19	TRBJ1-6	-	13	TGTGCCAGTAGTATTATGAGTAATTCACCCCTCCACTTT	CASSIMSNSPLHF
-	TRBV10-3	TRBJ2-1	-	17	TGTGCCATCAGTGAGATGTACTCCCCAGGGCTAGAGGATGAGCAGTTCTTC	CAISEMYSPGLEDEQFF
-	TRBV5-1	TRBJ2-6	-	15	TGCGCCAGTAGCAGGGGAAGCTCTGGGGCCAACGTCCTGACTTTC	CASSRGSSGANVLTF
-	TRBV3-1/TRBV3-2	TRBJ2-3	TRBD2	16	TGTGCCAGCAGCCAAGAAGCAGCGGGAGGGAAAGATACGCAGTATTTT	CASSQEAAGGKDTQYF
-	TRBV7-9	TRBJ2-2	-	14	TGTGCCAGCAGCCGAGGACTGGCCACCGGGGAGCTGTTTTTT	CASSRGLATGELFF
-	TRBV21-1	TRBJ2-5	-	12	TGTGCCAGGTGGGGAAGCAAGGAGACCCAGTACTTC	CARWGSKETQYF
once	TRBV19	TRBJ1-2	-	13	TGTGCCAGTAGTAGCGGACAGAGCTATGGCTACACCTTC	CASSSGQSYGYTF
-	TRBV11-2	TRBJ2-3	TRBD2	18	TGTGCCAGCAGCTTAATACTAGCGGGGCGGGGAGGCACAGATACGCAGTATTTT	CASSLILAGRGGTDTQYF
-	TRBV5-1	TRBJ1-2	-	16	TGCGCCAGCAGCCCGGGACCAACCGAGATCCCGGGCGGCTACACCTTC	CASSPGPTEIPGGYTF
-	TRBV7-9	TRBJ1-2	-	14	TGTGCCAGCAGCTTAGCGCAAAATTCAGGAGGCTACACCTTC	CASSLAQNSGGYTF
-	TRBV14	TRBJ1-5	-	13	TGTGCCAGCAGCCAACAACACAATCAGCCCCAGCATTTT	CASSQQHNQPQHF
-	TRBV5-1	TRBJ1-3	-	14	TGCGCCAGCAGCTGGGGGACTGTTGGAAACACCATATATTTT	CASSWGTVGNTIYF
-	TRBV14	TRBJ1-1	-	14	TGTGCCAGCAGCCAACCAGGACTCCCCGGGGAAGCTTTCTTT	CASSQPGLPGEAFF
once	TRBV3-1/TRBV3-2	TRBJ1-2	-	13	TGTGCCAGCAGCCAAGAAGGAGGGAAGGGCTACACCTTC	CASSQEGGKGYTF
-	TRBV19	TRBJ1-1	TRBD1	15	TGTGCCAGTACCTTTAGGGACAGCTGGAACACTGAAGCTTTCTTT	CASTFRDSWNTEAFF
-	TRBV7-9	TRBJ2-3	TRBD2	16	TGTGCCAGCAGCTTGACTAGCGGGGGGGTAGCAGATACGCAGTATTTT	CASSLTSGGVADTQYF
-	TRBV20-1	TRBJ2-7	-	11	TGCAGTGCTAGAGATGTTTACGAGCAGTACTTC	CSARDVYEQYF
few	TRBV5-1	TRBJ2-5	-	17	TGCGCCAGCAGCTTGGAGGGTAACCGAGCTTCCTGGTTGGCCCAGTACTTC	CASSLEGNRASWLAQYF
-	TRBV18	TRBJ1-5	-	14	TGTGCCAGCTCACCACGAAGGGGCAATCAGCCCCAGCATTTT	CASSPRRGNQPQHF
-	TRBV2	TRBJ2-6	-	15	TGTGCCAGCAGTGAAGGGCAAGCTGGGGCCAACGTCCTGACTTTC	CASSEGQAGANVLTF
-	TRBV6-5	TRBJ1-5	TRBD1	15	TGTGCCAGCAGTTTCTGGGACAGGGGTCCTCAGCCCCAGCATTTT	CASSFWDRGPQPQHF
-	TRBV7-9	TRBJ1-1	-	14	TGTGCCAGCAGCAGCCAGGGGCCGGGCACTGAAGCTTTCTTT	CASSSQGPGTEAFF
once	TRBV4-2	TRBJ1-2	TRBD1	24	TGTGCCAGCAGCCCTCTCAAGGGTTCCCGGACAGGTCGGAACGACTCCGGGGCTAACTATGGCTACACCTTC	CASSPLKGSRTGRNDSGANYGYTF
-	TRBV7-9	TRBJ1-1	-	14	TGTGCCAGCAGCTTAGAGCCTGGAGGACTCGCAGCTTTCTTT	CASSLEPGGLAAFF
-	TRBV3-1/TRBV3-2	TRBJ1-2	-	14	TGTGCCAGCAGCCAAGACCAGGGAGACTATGGCTACACCTTC	CASSQDQGDYGYTF
-	TRBV27	TRBJ1-5	-	17	TGTGCCAGCAGTTTGCAGGCGGGAGGGGCTGGCAATCAGCCCCAGCATTTT	CASSLQAGGAGNQPQHF
-	TRBV12-3/TRBV12-4	TRBJ1-3	-	13	TGTGCCAGCAGTTTAATCTCTGGAAACACCATATATTTT	CASSLISGNTIYF
-	TRBV11-2	TRBJ2-1	TRBD2	16	TGTGCCAGCAGCCCCTCTTCACTAGCGGGCTACAATGAGCAGTTCTTC	CASSPSSLAGYNEQFF
-	TRBV2	TRBJ1-2	TRBD1	15	TGTGCCAGCACCCCCGGCGGGACAGTCGTCTATGGCTACACCTTC	CASTPGGTVVYGYTF
-	TRBV12-3/TRBV12-4	TRBJ1-2	-	12	TGTGCCAGCAGCCCGACAGGATATGGCTACACCTTC	CASSPTGYGYTF
-	TRBV10-3	TRBJ1-2	TRBD1	16	TGTGCCATCAGTGAGTTTACCGGGACAGTCAACTATGGCTACACCTTC	CAISEFTGTVNYGYTF
-	TRBV4-2	TRBJ1-1	-	14	TGTGCCAGCAGGTCGGTGGGTGGGAACACTGAAGCTTTCTTT	CASRSVGGNTEAFF
-	TRBV5-1	TRBJ1-1	TRBD1	14	TGCGCCAGCGGTAATGACAGGGTAGGCACTGAAGCTTTCTTT	CASGNDRVGTEAFF
-	TRBV19	TRBJ1-5	-	14	TGTGCCAGTAGCCGCCAGGGCGACAATCAGCCCCAGCATTTT	CASSRQGDNQPQHF
-	TRBV3-1/TRBV3-2	TRBJ1-1	-	12	TGTGCCAGCAGCCATTCGAACACTGAAGCTTTCTTT	CASSHSNTEAFF
-	TRBV5-1	TRBJ1-4	-	13	TGCGCCAGCAGACTGAACCCTAATGAAAAACTGTTTTTT	CASRLNPNEKLFF
-	TRBV6-1	TRBJ1-2	TRBD1	17	TGTGCCAGCAGTGAACATTCCTCGTCCGGGACAGGGGTCGGCTACACCTTC	CASSEHSSSGTGVGYTF
once	TRBV3-1/TRBV3-2	TRBJ2-7	-	14	TGTGCCAGCAGCCTCATAGCGGATTCCTACGAGCAGTACTTC	CASSLIADSYEQYF